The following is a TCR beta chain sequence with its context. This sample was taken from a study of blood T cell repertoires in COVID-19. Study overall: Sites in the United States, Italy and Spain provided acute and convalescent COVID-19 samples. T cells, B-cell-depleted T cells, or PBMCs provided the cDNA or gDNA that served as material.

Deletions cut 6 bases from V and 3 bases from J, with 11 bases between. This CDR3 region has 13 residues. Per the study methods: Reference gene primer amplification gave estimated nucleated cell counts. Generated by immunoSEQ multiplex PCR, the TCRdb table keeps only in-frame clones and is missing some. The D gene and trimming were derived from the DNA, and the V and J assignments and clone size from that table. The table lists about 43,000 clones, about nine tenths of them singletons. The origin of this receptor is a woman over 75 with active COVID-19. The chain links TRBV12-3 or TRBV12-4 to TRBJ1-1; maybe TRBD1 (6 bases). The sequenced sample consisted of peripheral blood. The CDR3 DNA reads TGTGCCAGCAGGACCGACAGGTACACTGAAGCTTTCTTT. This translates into CASRTDRYTEAFF.